The rows below give T cell receptor beta chains drawn from one sample of a study of regulatory T cells in long-lasting Graves disease. TCRdb fed the multiplex PCR reads into MiXCR, producing one record per CDR3 protein. The sample contains 540,000 or so distinct CDR3 sequences, about 13% of which appear only once. These same data were also listed under a study on T cells in Graves' hyperthyroidism and ophthalmopathy.

This sample comprised peripheral blood mononuclear cells (PBMCs), obtained at new diagnosis, from a patient treated with antithyroid drugs. These receptor sequences come from a man aged 30 to 45 with Graves disease. Both conserved end residues are part of each CDR3. Fields, in order: clone size, V gene, D gene, J gene, CDR3 length, CDR3 DNA, CDR3 protein. A D gene is named only where the DNA matches it firmly. Clone size is not always given. Where it is, it says once, few, many or a class for expanded clones.

clone_size: .; v_call: TRBV20-1; d_call: .; j_call: TRBJ1-3; cdr3_length: 14; cdr3_nt: TGCAGTGCTAGAGAGTCGGGTCCTGGAAACACCATATATTTT; cdr3_aa: CSARESGPGNTIYF
clone_size: few; v_call: TRBV7-2; d_call: TRBD2; j_call: TRBJ2-7; cdr3_length: 14; cdr3_nt: TGTGCCAGCAGCTTAGGGCTAGCGGACTACGAGCAGTACTTC; cdr3_aa: CASSLGLADYEQYF
clone_size: many; v_call: TRBV6-5; d_call: .; j_call: TRBJ1-2; cdr3_length: 13; cdr3_nt: TGTGCCAGCAGTTCGCCCTTCAGCTATGGCTACACCTTC; cdr3_aa: CASSSPFSYGYTF
clone_size: many; v_call: TRBV10-2; d_call: TRBD2; j_call: TRBJ2-6; cdr3_length: 14; cdr3_nt: TGCGCGAGCGGGGGGGGGCTTGGGGCCAACGTCCTGACTTTC; cdr3_aa: CASGGGLGANVLTF
clone_size: many; v_call: TRBV12-5; d_call: .; j_call: TRBJ2-7; cdr3_length: 15; cdr3_nt: TGTGCTAGTGGTATATCCGGGACCTTCCTTTACGAGCAGTACTTC; cdr3_aa: CASGISGTFLYEQYF
clone_size: .; v_call: TRBV20-1; d_call: .; j_call: TRBJ2-2; cdr3_length: 15; cdr3_nt: TGCAGTGCTAGTGGGGGCGGGCGGAACACCGGGGAGCTGTTTTTT; cdr3_aa: CSASGGGRNTGELFF
clone_size: many; v_call: TRBV30; d_call: .; j_call: TRBJ1-1; cdr3_length: 12; cdr3_nt: TGTGCCTGGAGTGAGACGGACACTGAAGCTTTCTTT; cdr3_aa: CAWSETDTEAFF
clone_size: many; v_call: TRBV12-3/TRBV12-4; d_call: .; j_call: TRBJ2-7; cdr3_length: 12; cdr3_nt: TGTGCCAGCAGTATCGAGGCCTACGAGCAGTACTTC; cdr3_aa: CASSIEAYEQYF
clone_size: .; v_call: TRBV19; d_call: TRBD2; j_call: TRBJ2-1; cdr3_length: 17; cdr3_nt: TGTGCCAGTAGTATCCGAAACCCGGGACTAACCCTTAATGAGCAGTTCTTC; cdr3_aa: CASSIRNPGLTLNEQFF
clone_size: many; v_call: TRBV30; d_call: .; j_call: TRBJ1-1; cdr3_length: 13; cdr3_nt: TGTGCCTGGAGTGCACAGGGACGGACTGAAGCTTTCTTT; cdr3_aa: CAWSAQGRTEAFF
clone_size: many; v_call: TRBV6-2/TRBV6-3; d_call: .; j_call: TRBJ2-5; cdr3_length: 15; cdr3_nt: TGTGCCAGCAGTGAAAATTGGGGGGTGGAAAGGACCCAGTACTTC; cdr3_aa: CASSENWGVERTQYF
clone_size: .; v_call: TRBV7-9; d_call: TRBD2; j_call: TRBJ2-1; cdr3_length: 16; cdr3_nt: TGTGCCAGCAGCCCGGGGGGATCCAGCCCCTACAATGAGCAGTTCTTC; cdr3_aa: CASSPGGSSPYNEQFF
clone_size: few; v_call: TRBV27; d_call: TRBD2; j_call: TRBJ2-1; cdr3_length: 15; cdr3_nt: TGTGCCAGCGGAGAACTAGCGGGAGTCCACAATGAGCAGTTCTTC; cdr3_aa: CASGELAGVHNEQFF
clone_size: many; v_call: TRBV12-3/TRBV12-4; d_call: .; j_call: TRBJ2-7; cdr3_length: 13; cdr3_nt: TGTGCCAGCAGACTGCAGGGGGGCTACGAGCAGTACTTC; cdr3_aa: CASRLQGGYEQYF
clone_size: few; v_call: TRBV20-1; d_call: TRBD1; j_call: TRBJ2-4; cdr3_length: 14; cdr3_nt: TGCAGTGCTATTACAGGGGGCTCTCAAAACATTCAGTACTTC; cdr3_aa: CSAITGGSQNIQYF
clone_size: many; v_call: TRBV27; d_call: .; j_call: TRBJ2-2; cdr3_length: 15; cdr3_nt: TGTGCCAGCAGACCCGGACTACCGAACACCGGGGAGCTGTTTTTT; cdr3_aa: CASRPGLPNTGELFF
clone_size: few; v_call: TRBV27; d_call: TRBD1; j_call: TRBJ1-5; cdr3_length: 18; cdr3_nt: TGTGCCAGCAGTTTAAAATTTCGGCAGGGGGGTTCCAATCAGCCCCAGCATTTT; cdr3_aa: CASSLKFRQGGSNQPQHF
clone_size: many; v_call: TRBV2; d_call: TRBD1; j_call: TRBJ2-1; cdr3_length: 13; cdr3_nt: TGTGCCAGTAGACAGGGGGCCTACAATGAGCAGTTCTTC; cdr3_aa: CASRQGAYNEQFF
clone_size: many; v_call: TRBV7-7; d_call: .; j_call: TRBJ2-5; cdr3_length: 14; cdr3_nt: TGTGCCAGCAGCTTAGGCTGGGGGCAAGAGACCCAGTACTTC; cdr3_aa: CASSLGWGQETQYF
clone_size: few; v_call: TRBV6-2/TRBV6-3; d_call: .; j_call: TRBJ2-7; cdr3_length: 13; cdr3_nt: TGTGCCGTAAGGTATGGGACTTCCTACGAGCAGTACTTC; cdr3_aa: CAVRYGTSYEQYF
clone_size: many; v_call: TRBV6-2/TRBV6-3; d_call: .; j_call: TRBJ2-1; cdr3_length: 14; cdr3_nt: TGTGCCAGCAGTTCGTGGAGATTCTACAATGAGCAGTTCTTC; cdr3_aa: CASSSWRFYNEQFF
clone_size: many; v_call: TRBV27; d_call: TRBD1; j_call: TRBJ2-7; cdr3_length: 14; cdr3_nt: TGTGCCAGCTCCGGGACAGGGTTTCCCCCCGAGCAGTACTTC; cdr3_aa: CASSGTGFPPEQYF
clone_size: few; v_call: TRBV6-1; d_call: .; j_call: TRBJ2-5; cdr3_length: 13; cdr3_nt: TGTGCCGTGCGAGAGGGTCCTGGGGAGACCCAGTACTTC; cdr3_aa: CAVREGPGETQYF
clone_size: .; v_call: TRBV30; d_call: .; j_call: TRBJ1-5; cdr3_length: 15; cdr3_nt: TGTGCCTGGAATAGCGTAGGGCCCGCGGATCAGCCCCAGCATTTT; cdr3_aa: CAWNSVGPADQPQHF
clone_size: many; v_call: TRBV7-8; d_call: TRBD1; j_call: TRBJ1-1; cdr3_length: 13; cdr3_nt: TGTGCCAGCAGCGTAGACAGGGTAGGGGAAGCTTTCTTT; cdr3_aa: CASSVDRVGEAFF
clone_size: many; v_call: TRBV5-1; d_call: TRBD1; j_call: TRBJ2-3; cdr3_length: 16; cdr3_nt: TGCGCCAGCAGCTTGGATGGGACAGGGGGAGCCGATACGCAGTATTTT; cdr3_aa: CASSLDGTGGADTQYF
clone_size: few; v_call: TRBV19; d_call: .; j_call: TRBJ1-2; cdr3_length: 13; cdr3_nt: TGTGCCAGTAGTATAGATGCCGGGTACGGCTACACCTTC; cdr3_aa: CASSIDAGYGYTF
clone_size: few; v_call: TRBV4-1; d_call: .; j_call: TRBJ2-7; cdr3_length: 16; cdr3_nt: TGCGCCAGCAGCCAACCGGCGGAGGGACCCACCTACGAGCAGTACTTC; cdr3_aa: CASSQPAEGPTYEQYF
clone_size: .; v_call: TRBV7-8; d_call: TRBD2; j_call: TRBJ2-5; cdr3_length: 15; cdr3_nt: TGTGCCAGCAGCTTAGTCCCAGCGGGAGAGTTCCCCTCGTACTTC; cdr3_aa: CASSLVPAGEFPSYF
clone_size: .; v_call: TRBV30; d_call: TRBD1; j_call: TRBJ1-6; cdr3_length: 15; cdr3_nt: TGTGCCTGGAGTGTAGGGACAGGGGGAGATTCACCCCTCCACTTT; cdr3_aa: CAWSVGTGGDSPLHF
clone_size: few; v_call: TRBV19; d_call: TRBD1; j_call: TRBJ2-3; cdr3_length: 14; cdr3_nt: TGTGCCACGGGAGACAGGGGGGACACAGATACGCAGTATTTT; cdr3_aa: CATGDRGDTDTQYF
clone_size: .; v_call: TRBV27; d_call: .; j_call: TRBJ2-7; cdr3_length: 12; cdr3_nt: TGTGCCAGCAGTTTAGATGGCCACGAGCAGTACTTC; cdr3_aa: CASSLDGHEQYF
clone_size: many; v_call: TRBV19; d_call: TRBD1; j_call: TRBJ1-1; cdr3_length: 16; cdr3_nt: TGTGCCAGTAGTGTCACACAGGGGAGGTCGAACACTGAAGCTTTCTTT; cdr3_aa: CASSVTQGRSNTEAFF
clone_size: many; v_call: TRBV30; d_call: .; j_call: TRBJ1-6; cdr3_length: 12; cdr3_nt: TGTGCCAGAGGCAGGGAAAATTCACCCCTCCACTTT; cdr3_aa: CARGRENSPLHF
clone_size: many; v_call: TRBV9; d_call: .; j_call: TRBJ2-1; cdr3_length: 12; cdr3_nt: TGTGCCAGCAGCGGAGGCCTGAGTGAGCAGTTCTTC; cdr3_aa: CASSGGLSEQFF
clone_size: many; v_call: TRBV7-9; d_call: TRBD2; j_call: TRBJ2-1; cdr3_length: 16; cdr3_nt: TGTGCCAGCAGCCCGTCGGGGGGGGTCTCCTACAATGAGCAGTTCTTC; cdr3_aa: CASSPSGGVSYNEQFF
clone_size: .; v_call: TRBV7-9; d_call: .; j_call: TRBJ1-2; cdr3_length: 13; cdr3_nt: TGTGCCAGCAGCCTTCAGGCTCGATATGGCTACACCTTC; cdr3_aa: CASSLQARYGYTF
clone_size: many; v_call: TRBV20-1; d_call: TRBD1; j_call: TRBJ2-1; cdr3_length: 13; cdr3_nt: TGCAGTGCTAGAAGGGGGCTTATCAATGAGCAGTTCTTC; cdr3_aa: CSARRGLINEQFF
clone_size: many; v_call: TRBV5-1; d_call: TRBD2; j_call: TRBJ2-3; cdr3_length: 16; cdr3_nt: TGCGCCAGCAGCTTTTTGATAGCGGGAGACTCAGATACGCAGTATTTT; cdr3_aa: CASSFLIAGDSDTQYF